These 16 T cell receptor beta chains were all obtained from the same sample, sequenced in a study of cytomegalovirus exposure and HLA in healthy donors. Both 60 Vbeta primers and 13 Jbeta primers went into the PCR. Method: immunoSEQ multiplex PCR; TCRdb's copy keeps in-frame clones and lacks some. The sample includes about 120,000 clones, roughly 68% seen only once; the top ten take about 9%. The sequenced sample was PBMCs. The receptors originated from a man aged 30 to 45 in good health and CMV-seropositive.

This clone has just a few counts. This sequence joins TRBV9 and TRBJ1-5, with D possibly TRBD1 on 5 matching bases. Germline assignment: CDR1 SGDLS and CDR2 YYNGEE. CDR3 length: 14 residues. Trimming took off 0 bases at V and 6 bases at J, with 10 bases between the two ends. The CDR3, as DNA: TGTGCCAGCAGCGTAGATCCGGGGGGTCAGCCCCAGCATTTT. Amino acid sequence: CASSVDPGGQPQHF. The full variable domain, with the rest looked up from reference TRBV9 and TRBJ1-5, is DSGVTQTPKHLITATGQRVTLRCSPRSGDLSVYWYQQSLDQGLQFLIQYYNGEERAKGNILERFSAQQFPDLHSELNLSSLELGDSALYFCASSVDPGGQPQHFGDGTRLSIL.

The chain is built from TRBV7-9 and TRBJ1-5, with TRBD1 as a possible D gene (5 bases). CDR1 is SEHNR and CDR2 is FQNEAQ in the germline V gene (reference sequence). V dropped 5 bases and J dropped 6 bases, with 14 bases sitting between them. The CDR3 spans 14 residues. As DNA, the CDR3 is TGTGCCAGCAGCCGGGGGGGGAGTGGTCAGCCCCAGCATTTT. Encoded protein: CASSRGGSGQPQHF. Together with reference TRBV7-9 and TRBJ1-5, the CDR3 gives the full variable domain: DTGVSQNPRHKITKRGQNVTFRCDPISEHNRLYWYRQTLGQGPEFLTYFQNEAQLEKSRLLSDRFSAERPKGSFSTLEIQRTEQGDSAMYLCASSRGGSGQPQHFGDGTRLSIL.

This clone was seen only a few times. The V and J genes are TRBV30 and TRBJ2-3; 7 bases agree with TRBD2. CDR1 is GTSNPN, CDR2 SVGIG, per germline (reference sequence). CDR3 length: 12 residues. Losses at the gene ends were 5 bases for V and 8 bases for J; bases not matched to a gene: 7. The CDR3 sequence: CAWGGVTSTQYF. CDR3 sequence (DNA): TGTGCCTGGGGGGGGGTGACGAGTACGCAGTATTTT.

This chain's CDR3 is CASSPIGSSYEQYV. The CDR3 coding sequence is TGTGCCAGCAGCCCAATTGGTAGCTCCTACGAGCAGTACGTC. This chain connects TRBV27 to TRBJ2-7; no definite D call. The CDR3 runs 14 residues. Trimming removed 6 bases from V and 0 bases from J, with 12 bases in between. Per germline, CDR1 MNHEY and CDR2 SMNVEV (reference sequence).

This chain uses TRBV21-1 with TRBJ2-3; the table's D call, TRBD2, has no DNA check behind it. TRBV21-1 is listed as a pseudogene. The CDR3 sequence is 16 residues long. This CDR3 reads CASTSGTSGGTDTQYF. DNA for the CDR3: TGTGCCAGCACCAGCGGGACTAGCGGGGGCACAGATACGCAGTATTTT.

There are a few counts of this clone. This chain links TRBV5-6 with TRBJ2-3; tentatively, D is TRBD2 (6 bases). Germline CDR1 SGHDT, CDR2 YYEEEE. The CDR3 is made up of 14 amino acids. The germline V and J ends were trimmed by 1 base and 1 base, with 7 bases remaining between them. CDR3: CASSLWRGTDTQYF. The CDR3 bases are TGTGCCAGCAGCTTGTGGAGGGGCACAGATACGCAGTATTTT.

The V call is TRBV19, the J call TRBJ1-2, with TRBD1 matching 8 bases. This CDR3 has 12 amino acids. V gave up 8 bases and J gave up 4 bases; unmatched junction bases: 3. Germline-derived CDR1 and CDR2 are LNHDA and SQIVND (reference sequence). Here the CDR3 reads CASGTGGYGYTF. CDR3 nucleotides: TGTGCCAGTGGCACAGGGGGCTATGGCTACACCTTC.

The gene calls are TRBV5-6 and TRBJ2-2; D unclear. This CDR3 comprises 14 residues. The germline V gene encodes CDR1 SGHDT and CDR2 YYEEEE. The V end lost 2 bases, the J end lost 6 bases, and 11 bases lay between the germline ends. The CDR3 region is CASSFIKFAGELFF. The CDR3 DNA is TGTGCCAGCAGCTTTATTAAATTCGCCGGGGAGCTGTTTTTT. The full variable domain, rest sourced from reference TRBV5-6 and TRBJ2-2, is DAGVTQSPTHLIKTRGQQVTLRCSPKSGHDTVSWYQQALGQGPQFIFQYYEEEERQRGNFPDRFSGHQFPNYSSELNVNALLLGDSALYLCASSFIKFAGELFFGEGSRLTVL.

In its sample, this clone was seen once. The J gene is TRBJ2-7, the V gene TRBV30, with 8 bases aligning to TRBD2. Losses at the gene ends were 1 base for V and 0 bases for J; bases not matched to a gene: 5. Germline CDR1 is GTSNPN and CDR2 is SVGIG (reference sequence). The CDR3 spans 15 residues. CDR3: CAWSAGTSISYEQYF. The CDR3 DNA follows: TGTGCCTGGAGTGCTGGGACTAGTATCTCCTACGAGCAGTACTTC.

CDR3 coding DNA: TGTGCCAGCAGCCCGGGACAGCGAAGGTCCGGGGAGCTGTTTTTT. This codes for CASSPGQRRSGELFF. V gene TRBV11-3 combines with J gene TRBJ2-2; 7 nucleotides match TRBD1. CDR3 length equals 15 residues. Germline V gives CDR1 SGHNT, CDR2 YENEEA. V was clipped by 5 bases and J by 6 bases; unmatched bases: 9.

The chain combines TRBV5-1 with TRBJ2-1, with TRBD2 as a possible D gene (5 bases). V lost 7 bases to trimming and J lost 0 bases, with 11 bases between them. The CDR3 is made up of 14 amino acids. The V gene's germline CDR1 is SGHRS and CDR2 YFSETQ. The CDR3 coding sequence is TGCGCCAGCCGGGGTAGTAGCTCCTACAATGAGCAGTTCTTC. This encodes CASRGSSSYNEQFF.

The chain joins TRBV5-4 to TRBJ1-4; D is undetermined. Germline CDR1 SGHNT, CDR2 YYREEE (reference sequence). Trimming stripped 7 bases from V and 7 bases from J, with 17 bases between. The CDR3 extends over 14 amino acids. DNA for the CDR3: TGTGCCAGCTGCGAGGGTTCGGTATGTGAAAAACTGTTTTTT. Amino acid sequence: CASCEGSVCEKLFF.

The chain employs TRBV11-2 and TRBJ1-2, with D perhaps matching TRBD1 (5 bases). This CDR3 has 17 residues. Germline V gene sequence: CDR1 SGHAT, CDR2 FQNNGV. Deletions cut 5 bases from V and 5 bases from J, with 24 bases between. Here the CDR3 reads CASSSEVAGLGKYGYTF. The CDR3, as DNA: TGTGCCAGCAGCAGCGAAGTAGCGGGGCTAGGAAAGTATGGCTACACCTTC.

Written as DNA, the CDR3 is TGTGCCAGCAGCATACTAGCGGGAGCATTAGAGACCCAGTACTTC. Protein product: CASSILAGALETQYF. This chain uses TRBV7-2 with TRBJ2-5, with TRBD2 identical over 11 bases. Germline V gene lookup returns CDR1 SGHTA and CDR2 FQGNSA. The CDR3 extends over 15 amino acids. Losses at the gene ends were 5 bases for V and 4 bases for J; bases not matched to a gene: 6.

V is TRBV6-1 and J is TRBJ1-1; 8 nucleotides match TRBD1. The V gene's germline CDR1 is MNHNS and CDR2 SASEGT. J was trimmed by 2 bases and V by 6 bases; bases with no gene match: 5. The CDR3 is 14 amino acids. Written as DNA, the CDR3 is TGTGCCAGCAGCTTGACAGGGGTTAACACTGAAGCTTTCTTT. Translating it yields CASSLTGVNTEAFF.

This clone was picked up one time. This chain joins TRBV19 and TRBJ2-6; 8 bases match TRBD1. The V segment lost 4 bases and the J segment 3 bases; nucleotides outside the gene matches: 20. Germline-derived CDR1 and CDR2 are LNHDA and SQIVND (reference sequence). This CDR3 is built from 21 residues. CDR3 DNA: TGTGCCAGTAGTACCCCGACAGGGGTAACAGTGGGCTGGGGTGGGGCCAACGTCCTGACTTTC. Residues: CASSTPTGVTVGWGGANVLTF.